The T cell receptor (beta chain) described here comes from a study of blood T cell repertoires in COVID-19. On the study more broadly: Samples taken during acute and convalescent COVID-19 were collected in the United States, Italy and Spain.

Sequencing was performed with immunoSEQ multiplex PCR; in TCRdb, only in-frame clones are kept and a portion is missing. The repertoire holds roughly 210,000 clones, with 80% to 90% as singletons. The study drew participants aged about 18 to 95 years from approximately 25 US areas. This clonotype was obtained from a man aged 25-40 years in a cohort exposed to, infected with or recovered from COVID-19 (not recorded which). Material: PBMCs or T cells enriched from blood (not recorded which).

The CDR3 region has the DNA TGTGCCAGCAGCTTAGCGCGACGACTAGCGGGCCCGACGTCCTACAATGAGCAGTTCTTC. It yields the protein CASSLARRLAGPTSYNEQFF. The rearrangement joins TRBV7-6 to TRBJ2-1; 10 bases align to TRBD2. Germline assignment: CDR1 SGHVS and CDR2 FNYEAQ. Losses at the gene ends were 0 bases for V and 1 base for J; bases not matched to a gene: 12. The CDR3 sequence is 20 residues long.